These 28 T cell receptor beta chains share one sample of origin, sequenced in a study of blood T cell repertoires in COVID-19. Only in-frame clones appear in the TCRdb table, and some are missing; sequencing was by immunoSEQ multiplex PCR. Of roughly 170,000 clones in the sample, more than 70% were seen once. Sequenced: PBMCs or T cells enriched from blood (not recorded which). The receptors were sampled from a man aged 55 to 70 who had recovered from COVID-19.

This chain joins TRBV30 and TRBJ1-4; D is undetermined. V lost 5 bases, J lost 2 bases, and 9 bases lay in between. The germline CDR1 and CDR2 sequences are GTSNPN and SVGIG (reference sequence). CDR3 length: 13 amino acids. The CDR3 sequence: CAWGRRTNEKLFF. The CDR3 DNA sequence: TGTGCCTGGGGACGGCGGACTAATGAAAAACTGTTTTTT.

This rearrangement joins TRBV25-1 to TRBJ2-2, with D maybe TRBD1 (5 bases). Trimming pared 5 bases from V and 5 bases from J, leaving 15 bases between. The CDR3 runs to 15 residues. Germline V gives CDR1 MGHDK, CDR2 SYGVNS. The CDR3 protein is CASSRTPHGTGELFF. The DNA of the CDR3 is TGTGCCAGCAGTAGGACACCCCATGGGACCGGGGAGCTGTTTTTT.

The table lists this clone with a few counts. V gene TRBV7-3 combines with J gene TRBJ2-2; 10 positions match TRBD1. V lost 3 bases, J lost 7 bases, and 2 bases stayed unmatched. Germline V CDR1 and CDR2: SGHTA, FQGTGA. This CDR3 region has 14 residues. The chain's CDR3 is CASSFGQGDGELFF. The DNA for the CDR3 is TGTGCCAGCAGCTTCGGACAGGGGGACGGGGAGCTGTTTTTT.

The rearrangement links TRBV11-1 to TRBJ2-7; 7 bases line up with TRBD1. The CDR3 contains 15 residues. V shed 5 bases, J shed 0 bases, and the junction held 7 bases outside the gene matches. Germline CDR1 and CDR2: SGHAT and FQDESV (reference sequence). CDR3 nucleotides: TGTGCCAGCAGCCGAGGAGACAGGGACTCCTACGAGCAGTACTTC. This translates into CASSRGDRDSYEQYF.

V usage is TRBV27 and J usage is TRBJ1-2, with 8 bases identical to TRBD1. V was pared by 7 bases and J by 7 bases, with 11 bases of the junction left unmatched. Looked up from germline, CDR1 is MNHEY and CDR2 is SMNVEV (reference sequence). CDR3 length: 14 amino acids. The CDR3 here is CASTPTGQGTGYTF. The DNA of the CDR3 is TGTGCCAGCACCCCGACTGGACAGGGAACTGGCTACACCTTC.

This sequence joins TRBV28 and TRBJ1-2; TRBD1 matches at 7 bases. This CDR3 region has 15 residues. Germline V CDR1 and CDR2: MDHEN, SYDVKM. The V segment lost 5 bases and the J segment 5 bases; nucleotides outside the gene matches: 11. CDR3 region: CASSPISAGGYGYTF. DNA of the CDR3: TGTGCCAGCAGTCCGATTTCTGCAGGGGGGTATGGCTACACCTTC.

The V call is TRBV25-1, the J call TRBJ2-2; D is perhaps TRBD1 (5 bases). The CDR3 contains 13 residues. V gave up 6 bases and J gave up 1 base, with 6 bases separating them. Germline V CDR1 and CDR2: MGHDK, SYGVNS. The CDR3 coding sequence is TGTGCCAGCAGACAGGAGAACACCGGGGAGCTGTTTTTT. It translates to CASRQENTGELFF.

This clone came up once. One end of the junction fails to match germline, which may point to a read error. The rearrangement links TRBV7-7 to TRBJ2-1; 8 bases line up with TRBD1. CDR3 length: 13 amino acids. Germline V CDR1 and CDR2: SSHAT, FNYEAQ (reference sequence). CDR3 bases: TGTGCTAGCAGCATTAGCAGGGGGCGAGAGCAGTTCTTC. It specifies CASSISRGREQFF.

This clone appeared a few times. Other DNA sequences of this sample code for an identical CDR3. The gene calls are TRBV5-1 and TRBJ1-2, with a tentative D call TRBD1 (6 bases). The CDR3 loop spans 13 amino acids. Germline CDR1 reads SGHRS; CDR2 reads YFSETQ. Trimming took 2 bases from V and 6 from J, leaving 11 bases between them. The CDR3 here is CASSFQQGDGYTF. CDR3 coding DNA: TGCGCCAGCAGCTTTCAACAGGGAGATGGCTACACCTTC.

CDR3 residues: CASSTRTDYNEQFF. CDR3 sequence (DNA): TGTGCCAGTAGTACCCGGACAGACTACAATGAGCAGTTCTTC. The chain joins TRBV19 to TRBJ2-1; maybe TRBD1 (6 bases). Trimming took off 4 bases at V and 3 bases at J, with 10 bases between the two ends. The CDR3 has 14 residues. Germline lookup yields CDR1 LNHDA and CDR2 SQIVND (reference sequence).

The chain joins TRBV29-1 to TRBJ2-7; D is undetermined. V lost 2 bases to trimming and J lost 4 bases, with 9 bases between them. This CDR3 comprises 12 residues. The germline V gene has CDR1 SQVTM and CDR2 ANQGSEA. CDR3 DNA sequence: TGCAGCGTTGAACTAGACTCTTACGAGCAGTACTTC. As protein: CSVELDSYEQYF.

This chain links TRBV7-6 with TRBJ1-3, with D perhaps TRBD1 (5 bases). V lost 3 bases and J 0 bases, leaving 15 bases between the germline ends. Germline V gene sequence: CDR1 SGHVS, CDR2 FNYEAQ. The CDR3 consists of 17 residues. Here the CDR3 DNA reads TGTGCCAGCAGCTTCGATGTTCGGGGGGGCTCTGGAAACACCATATATTTT. Residues: CASSFDVRGGSGNTIYF.

This sequence joins TRBV2 and TRBJ1-1; D not resolved. V shed 1 base and J shed 3 bases, with 15 bases lying between them. In germline, CDR1 is SNHLY, CDR2 FYNNEI. The CDR3 contains 16 residues. CDR3 in DNA: TGTGCCAGCAGTGAAGAGTCCGCCGCGTCGTACACTGAAGCTTTCTTT. The encoded protein is CASSEESAASYTEAFF.

The chain joins TRBV6-5 to TRBJ2-5; 8 bases match TRBD1. V lost 2 bases and J lost 5; bases outside the gene matches: 4. CDR1 and CDR2 from the germline V gene are MNHEY and SVGAGI. The CDR3 is 14 residues long. The CDR3 nucleotides are TGTGCCAGCAGTTACGGACAGGGATGGGAGACCCAGTACTTC. It yields the protein CASSYGQGWETQYF.

The CDR3 loop is CASSRSDSTDTQYF. In DNA form, the CDR3 reads TGCGCCAGCAGCCGTAGCGACAGCACAGATACGCAGTATTTT. The chain uses TRBV5-1 and TRBJ2-3; a weak D match, TRBD2 (5 bases). Trimming took 4 bases from V and 0 from J, leaving 9 bases between them. CDR3 length: 14 residues. Germline CDR1 reads SGHRS; CDR2 reads YFSETQ.

The gene calls are TRBV5-5 and TRBJ2-7; 13 positions match TRBD2. The germline CDR1 and CDR2 sequences are SGHKS and YYEKEE (reference sequence). Trimming cost V 4 bases and J 5 bases; bases outside gene matches: 6. The CDR3 length is 15 residues. CDR3 DNA sequence: TGTGCCAGCAGCCCCCCGGGACTAGCGGGGCACGAGCAGTACTTC. This codes for CASSPPGLAGHEQYF.

The chain recombines TRBV30 with TRBJ2-7; 11 bases align to TRBD2. The CDR3 is made up of 14 amino acids. V was clipped by 2 bases and J by 1 base; unmatched bases: 1. Germline CDR1 is GTSNPN and CDR2 is SVGIG (reference sequence). CDR3: CAWSRLAGSYEQYF. The CDR3 nucleotides read TGTGCCTGGAGTCGACTAGCGGGGTCCTACGAGCAGTACTTC.

The chain's CDR3 is CASSPGVGNYGYTF. The CDR3 nucleotides are TGTGCCAGTAGTCCTGGTGTCGGTAACTATGGCTACACCTTC. The chain combines TRBV19 with TRBJ1-2, with D unresolved. V was shortened by 5 bases and J by 1 base, with 11 bases between the two germline ends. This CDR3 is 14 amino acids long. Germline CDR1 reads LNHDA; CDR2 reads SQIVND (reference sequence).

This rearrangement joins TRBV5-6 to TRBJ1-6, with D unresolved. Germline assignment: CDR1 SGHDT and CDR2 YYEEEE. Trimming shortened V by 4 bases and J by 7 bases, and 15 bases separated the two germline ends. This CDR3 is 15 amino acids long. The CDR3 DNA sequence: TGTGCCAGCAGCATCGGGATAATTGGCAATTCACCCCTCCACTTT. Protein: CASSIGIIGNSPLHF.

J is TRBJ1-1 and V is TRBV9; TRBD1 aligns across 12 bases. This CDR3 comprises 16 residues. The ends lost 1 base at V and 4 bases at J; junction bases unmatched: 5. Per the germline V gene, CDR1 is SGDLS and CDR2 is YYNGEE. The CDR3 protein is CASSVTGTGGSTEAFF. As DNA, the CDR3 is TGTGCCAGCAGCGTAACAGGGACAGGGGGCTCCACTGAAGCTTTCTTT. The full variable domain, completed using reference TRBV9 and TRBJ1-1, is DSGVTQTPKHLITATGQRVTLRCSPRSGDLSVYWYQQSLDQGLQFLIQYYNGEERAKGNILERFSAQQFPDLHSELNLSSLELGDSALYFCASSVTGTGGSTEAFFGQGTRLTVV.

This sequence joins TRBV16 and TRBJ1-2; D is ambiguous. Germline assignment: CDR1 KGHSY and CDR2 FQNENV. V was trimmed by 3 bases and J by 8 bases, leaving 10 bases between them. CDR3 length: 12 residues. As DNA, the CDR3 is TGTGCCAGCAGCCATGGCCTGGTGGGCTACACCTTC. Its protein is CASSHGLVGYTF.

In its sample, this clone was seen a few times. The rearrangement uses TRBV11-2 and TRBJ1-2, with 9 positions matching TRBD1. V shed 5 bases and J 8 bases; nucleotides not matched to a gene: 6. The CDR3 is 13 amino acids. Germline loops: CDR1 SGHAT, CDR2 FQNNGV. CDR3 sequence (DNA): TGTGCCAGCAGCGAAAACAGGGGGCAAGGCTACACCTTC. It translates to CASSENRGQGYTF. The full variable domain, with the rest looked up from reference TRBV11-2 and TRBJ1-2, is EAGVAQSPRYKIIEKRQSVAFWCNPISGHATLYWYQQILGQGPKLLIQFQNNGVVDDSQLPKDRFSAERLKGVDSTLKIQPAKLEDSAVYLCASSENRGQGYTFGSGTRLTVV.

The rearrangement joins TRBV18 to TRBJ2-1; D is unresolved. Germline V gene lookup returns CDR1 KGHSH and CDR2 LQKENI. V lost 3 bases and J 8 bases, leaving 11 bases between the germline ends. The CDR3 covers 13 residues. CDR3 nucleotides: TGTGCCAGCTCACCGATCCAGCGCGATGAGCAGTTCTTC. Translation: CASSPIQRDEQFF.

The chain employs TRBV3-1 (or the pseudogene TRBV3-2) and TRBJ2-7; 8 bases match TRBD1. V was pared by 1 base and J by 2 bases, with 4 bases of the junction left unmatched. Germline CDR1 is LGHDT and CDR2 is YNNKEL (reference sequence). The CDR3 contains 15 residues. CDR3 in amino acids: CASSQGRQGTYEQYF. CDR3 bases: TGTGCCAGCAGCCAAGGCAGACAGGGGACCTACGAGCAGTACTTC.

The chain uses TRBV9 and TRBJ1-1; no clear D. The CDR3 runs to 17 residues. The ends were cut back, 0 bases at V and 0 bases at J, with 15 bases in the middle. From germline, CDR1 is SGDLS and CDR2 YYNGEE. For the CDR3, the DNA is TGTGCCAGCAGCGTAGACGAGCCCAACGCGATGAACACTGAAGCTTTCTTT. Residues: CASSVDEPNAMNTEAFF.

The chain carries TRBV11-2 and TRBJ2-7; 8 nucleotides match TRBD1. This CDR3 is built from 19 residues. Germline trimming cut 1 base from V and 3 bases from J; bases unmatched to any gene: 17. Germline V gene data show CDR1 as SGHAT and CDR2 as FQNNGV. The CDR3 spells CASSLGGTGGSPTYYEQYF. As DNA, the CDR3 is TGTGCCAGCAGCTTAGGGGGGACAGGAGGGTCTCCTACTTACTACGAGCAGTACTTC.

This clone was detected once. The gene calls are TRBV10-3 and TRBJ1-5; perhaps TRBD1 as D (5 bases). The CDR3 sequence is 15 residues long. V shed 6 bases and J shed 4 bases, with 16 bases lying between them. Germline V lookup: CDR1 ENHRY, CDR2 SYGVKD. The CDR3 reads CAIRDPGLGNQPQHF. The CDR3 bases are TGTGCCATCAGGGATCCAGGGCTAGGGAATCAGCCCCAGCATTTT.

The chain carries TRBV24-1 and TRBJ2-1; 7 bases match TRBD1. CDR1 is KGHDR and CDR2 is SFDVKD in the germline V gene. The V segment lost 1 base and the J segment 5 bases; nucleotides outside the gene matches: 7. The CDR3 has 16 amino acids. CDR3 nucleotides: TGTGCCACCAGTGATTTCCAGGGGGTGGGACACAATGAGCAGTTCTTC. It specifies CATSDFQGVGHNEQFF.